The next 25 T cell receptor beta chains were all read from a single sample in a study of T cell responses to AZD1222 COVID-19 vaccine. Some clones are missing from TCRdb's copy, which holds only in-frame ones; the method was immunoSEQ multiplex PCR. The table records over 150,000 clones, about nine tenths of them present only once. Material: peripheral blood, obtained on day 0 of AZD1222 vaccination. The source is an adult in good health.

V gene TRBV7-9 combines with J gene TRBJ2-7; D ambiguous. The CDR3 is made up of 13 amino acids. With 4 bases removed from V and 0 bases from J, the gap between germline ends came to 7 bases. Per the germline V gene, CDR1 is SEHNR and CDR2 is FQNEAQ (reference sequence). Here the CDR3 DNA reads TGTGCCAGCAGCTCCTATAGCTCCTACGAGCAGTACTTC. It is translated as CASSSYSSYEQYF.

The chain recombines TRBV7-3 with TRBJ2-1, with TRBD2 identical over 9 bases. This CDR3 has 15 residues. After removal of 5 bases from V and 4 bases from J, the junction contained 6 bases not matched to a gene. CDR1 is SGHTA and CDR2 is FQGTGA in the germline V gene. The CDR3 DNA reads TGTGCCAGCAGCCGGACTAGCGCGAATTACAATGAGCAGTTCTTC. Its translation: CASSRTSANYNEQFF.

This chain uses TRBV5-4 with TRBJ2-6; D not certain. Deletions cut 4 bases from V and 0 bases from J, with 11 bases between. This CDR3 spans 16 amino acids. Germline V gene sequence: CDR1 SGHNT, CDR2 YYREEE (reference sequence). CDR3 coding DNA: TGTGCCAGCAGCCCAATACAGAGCTCTGGGGCCAACGTCCTGACTTTC. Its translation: CASSPIQSSGANVLTF. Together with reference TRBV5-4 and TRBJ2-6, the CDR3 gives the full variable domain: ETGVTQSPTHLIKTRGQQVTLRCSSQSGHNTVSWYQQALGQGPQFIFQYYREEENGRGNFPPRFSGLQFPNYSSELNVNALELDDSALYLCASSPIQSSGANVLTFGAGSRLTVL.

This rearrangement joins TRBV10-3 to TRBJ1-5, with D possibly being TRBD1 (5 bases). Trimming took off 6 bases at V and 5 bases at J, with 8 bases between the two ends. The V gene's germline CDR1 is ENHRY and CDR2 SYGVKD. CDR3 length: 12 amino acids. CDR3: CAIRGEDQPQHF. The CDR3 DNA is TGTGCCATCAGGGGGGAGGATCAGCCCCAGCATTTT.

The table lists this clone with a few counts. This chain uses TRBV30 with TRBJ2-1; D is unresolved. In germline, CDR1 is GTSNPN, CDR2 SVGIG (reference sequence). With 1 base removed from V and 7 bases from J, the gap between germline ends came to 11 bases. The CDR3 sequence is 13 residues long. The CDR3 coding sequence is TGTGCCTGGAGTGCCGCGGTGGGAAATGAGCAGTTCTTC. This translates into CAWSAAVGNEQFF.

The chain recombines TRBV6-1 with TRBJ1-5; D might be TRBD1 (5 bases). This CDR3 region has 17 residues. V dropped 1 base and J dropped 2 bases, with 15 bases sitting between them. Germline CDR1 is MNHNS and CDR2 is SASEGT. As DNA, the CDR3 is TGTGCCAGCAGTGAAGGGTTCCTCCTACAGGGCAATCAGCCCCAGCATTTT. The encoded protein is CASSEGFLLQGNQPQHF.

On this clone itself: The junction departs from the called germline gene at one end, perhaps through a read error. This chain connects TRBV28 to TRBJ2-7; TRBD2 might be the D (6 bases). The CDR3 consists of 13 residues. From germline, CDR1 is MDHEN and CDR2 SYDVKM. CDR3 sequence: CASISLGEALIHF. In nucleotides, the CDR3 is TGTGCCAGCATTTCACTGGGGGAGGCTCTGATCCACTTC.

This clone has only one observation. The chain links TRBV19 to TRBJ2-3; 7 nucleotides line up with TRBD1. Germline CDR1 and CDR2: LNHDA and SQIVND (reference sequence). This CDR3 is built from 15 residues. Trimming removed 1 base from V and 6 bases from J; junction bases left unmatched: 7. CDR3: CASSIVNTGADTQYF. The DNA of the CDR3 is TGTGCCAGTAGTATAGTGAACACAGGGGCCGATACGCAGTATTTT.

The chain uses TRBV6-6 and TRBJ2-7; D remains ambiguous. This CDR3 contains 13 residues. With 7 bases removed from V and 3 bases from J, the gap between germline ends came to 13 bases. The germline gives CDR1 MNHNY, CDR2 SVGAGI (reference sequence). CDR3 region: CASTLGSVYEQYF. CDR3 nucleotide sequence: TGTGCCAGCACCCTAGGGTCAGTCTACGAGCAGTACTTC.

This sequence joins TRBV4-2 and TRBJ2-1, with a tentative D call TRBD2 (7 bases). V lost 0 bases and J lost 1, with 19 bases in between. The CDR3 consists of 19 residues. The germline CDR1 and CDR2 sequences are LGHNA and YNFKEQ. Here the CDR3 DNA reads TGTGCCAGCAGCCAAGATGCAGGGGAGGGGATTGGGTCCTACAATGAGCAGTTCTTC. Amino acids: CASSQDAGEGIGSYNEQFF.

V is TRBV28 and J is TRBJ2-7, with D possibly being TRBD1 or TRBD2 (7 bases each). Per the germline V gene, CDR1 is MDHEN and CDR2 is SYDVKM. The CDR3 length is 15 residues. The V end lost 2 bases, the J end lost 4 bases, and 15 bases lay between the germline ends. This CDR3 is CASSLKQGTTYEQYF. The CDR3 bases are TGTGCCAGCAGTTTAAAACAGGGGACTACATACGAGCAGTACTTC.

The CDR3 DNA sequence: TGTGCCAGCAGCCAAGATGGCAGGGGAAATCAGCCCCAGCATTTT. Protein product: CASSQDGRGNQPQHF. The V gene is TRBV3-1 (or the pseudogene TRBV3-2), the J gene TRBJ1-5; tentative D call: TRBD1 (6 bases). Germline CDR1 reads LGHDT; CDR2 reads YNNKEL (reference sequence). The ends were cut back, 0 bases at V and 4 bases at J, with 10 bases in the middle. This CDR3 spans 15 amino acids.

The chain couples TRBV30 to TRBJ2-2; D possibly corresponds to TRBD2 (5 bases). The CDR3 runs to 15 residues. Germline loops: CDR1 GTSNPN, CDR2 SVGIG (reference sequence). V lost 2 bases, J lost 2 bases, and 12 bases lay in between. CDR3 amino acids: CAWSRIAPNTGELFF. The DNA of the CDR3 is TGTGCCTGGAGTCGGATAGCGCCAAACACCGGGGAGCTGTTTTTT.

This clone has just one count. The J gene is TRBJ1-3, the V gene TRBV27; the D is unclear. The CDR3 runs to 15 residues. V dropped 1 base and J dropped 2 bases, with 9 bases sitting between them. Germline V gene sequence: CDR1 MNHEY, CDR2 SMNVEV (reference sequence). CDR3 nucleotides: TGTGCCAGCAGTTTATTATCTACTCCTGGAAACACCATATATTTT. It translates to CASSLLSTPGNTIYF.

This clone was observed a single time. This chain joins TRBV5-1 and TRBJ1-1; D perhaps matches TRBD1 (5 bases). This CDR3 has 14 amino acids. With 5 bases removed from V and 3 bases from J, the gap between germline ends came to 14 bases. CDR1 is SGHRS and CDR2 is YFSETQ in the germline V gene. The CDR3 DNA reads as TGCGCCAGCAGAGCAGGGCTCGGGGACACTGAAGCTTTCTTT. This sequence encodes CASRAGLGDTEAFF.

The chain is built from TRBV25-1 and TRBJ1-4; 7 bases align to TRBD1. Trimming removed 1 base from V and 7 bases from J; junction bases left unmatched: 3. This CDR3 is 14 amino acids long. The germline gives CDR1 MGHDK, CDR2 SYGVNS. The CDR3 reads CASSEFDRAEKLFF. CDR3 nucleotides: TGTGCCAGCAGTGAATTTGACAGGGCTGAAAAACTGTTTTTT.

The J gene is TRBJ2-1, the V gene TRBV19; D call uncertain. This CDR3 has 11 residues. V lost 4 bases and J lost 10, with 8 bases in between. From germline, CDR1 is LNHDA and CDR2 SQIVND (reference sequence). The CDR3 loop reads CASSRWEEQFF. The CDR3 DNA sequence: TGTGCCAGTAGTAGGTGGGAAGAGCAGTTCTTC.

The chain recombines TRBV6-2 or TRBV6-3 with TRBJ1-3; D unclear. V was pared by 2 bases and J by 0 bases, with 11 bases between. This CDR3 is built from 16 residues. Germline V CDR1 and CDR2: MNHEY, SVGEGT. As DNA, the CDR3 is TGTGCCAGCAGTTACCGAGGGCCCGTCTCTGGAAACACCATATATTTT. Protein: CASSYRGPVSGNTIYF.

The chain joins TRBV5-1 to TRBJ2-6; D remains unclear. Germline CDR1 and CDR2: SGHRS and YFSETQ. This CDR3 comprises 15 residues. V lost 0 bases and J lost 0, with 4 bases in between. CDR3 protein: CASSLGHSGANVLTF. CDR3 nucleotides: TGCGCCAGCAGCTTGGGACACTCTGGGGCCAACGTCCTGACTTTC.

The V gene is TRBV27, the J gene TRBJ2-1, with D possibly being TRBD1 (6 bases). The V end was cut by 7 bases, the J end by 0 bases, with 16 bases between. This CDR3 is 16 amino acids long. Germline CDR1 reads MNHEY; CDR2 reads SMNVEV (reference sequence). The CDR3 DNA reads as TGTGCCAGCAAGTTGTCAGGGGCCGTCTCCTACAATGAGCAGTTCTTC. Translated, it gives CASKLSGAVSYNEQFF.

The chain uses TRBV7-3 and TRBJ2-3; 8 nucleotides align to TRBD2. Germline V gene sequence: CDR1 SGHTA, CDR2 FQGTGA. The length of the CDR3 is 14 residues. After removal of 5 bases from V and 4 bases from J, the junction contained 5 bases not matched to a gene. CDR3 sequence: CASSPTSGADTQYF. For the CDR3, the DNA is TGTGCCAGCAGCCCCACTAGCGGAGCAGATACGCAGTATTTT.

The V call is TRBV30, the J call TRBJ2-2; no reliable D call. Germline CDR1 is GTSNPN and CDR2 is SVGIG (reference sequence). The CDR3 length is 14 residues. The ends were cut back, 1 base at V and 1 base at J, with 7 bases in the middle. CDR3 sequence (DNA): TGTGCCTGGAGTGCTTATATGAACACCGGGGAGCTGTTTTTT. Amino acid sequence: CAWSAYMNTGELFF. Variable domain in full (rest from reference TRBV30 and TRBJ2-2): SQTIHQWPATLVQPVGSPLSLECTVEGTSNPNLYWYRQAAGRGLQLLFYSVGIGQISSEVPQNLSASRPQDRQFILSSKKLLLSDSGFYLCAWSAYMNTGELFFGEGSRLTVL.

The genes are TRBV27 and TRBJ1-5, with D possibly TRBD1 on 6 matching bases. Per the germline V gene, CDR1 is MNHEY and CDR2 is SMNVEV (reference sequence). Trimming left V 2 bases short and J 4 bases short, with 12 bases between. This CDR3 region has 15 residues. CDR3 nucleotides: TGTGCCAGCAGTTTAGGGGGCTTGTGGAATCAGCCCCAGCATTTT. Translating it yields CASSLGGLWNQPQHF.

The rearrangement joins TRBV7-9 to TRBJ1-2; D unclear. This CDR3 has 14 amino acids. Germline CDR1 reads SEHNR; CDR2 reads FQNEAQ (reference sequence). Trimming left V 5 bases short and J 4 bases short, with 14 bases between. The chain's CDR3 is CASSQLVLAYGYTF. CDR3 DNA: TGTGCCAGCAGCCAATTAGTCCTAGCCTATGGCTACACCTTC.

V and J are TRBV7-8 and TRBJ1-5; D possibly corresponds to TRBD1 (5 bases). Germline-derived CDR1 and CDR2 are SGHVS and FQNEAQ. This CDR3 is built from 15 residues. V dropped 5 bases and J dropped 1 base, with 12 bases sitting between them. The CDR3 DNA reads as TGTGCCAGCAGCCTGCACGAGGGGAGCAATCAGCCCCAGCATTTT. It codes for CASSLHEGSNQPQHF.